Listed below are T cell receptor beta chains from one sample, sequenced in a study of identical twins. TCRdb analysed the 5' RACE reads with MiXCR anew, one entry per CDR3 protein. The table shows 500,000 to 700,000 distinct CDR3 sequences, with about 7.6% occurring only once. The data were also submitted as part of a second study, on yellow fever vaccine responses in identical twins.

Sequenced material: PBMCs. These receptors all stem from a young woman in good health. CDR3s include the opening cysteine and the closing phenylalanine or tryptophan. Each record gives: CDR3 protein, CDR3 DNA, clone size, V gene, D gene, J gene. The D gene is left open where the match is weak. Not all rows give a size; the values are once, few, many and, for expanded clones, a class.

CSAPGLGHISTDTQYF	TGCAGTGCTCCGGGTCTGGGACACATTAGCACAGATACGCAGTATTTT	few	TRBV20-1	NA	TRBJ2-3
CSARDGTGGEDGYTF	TGCAGTGCCCGCGATGGGACAGGGGGCGAAGATGGCTACACCTTC	NA	TRBV20-1	TRBD1	TRBJ1-2
CSAPPREQFF	TGCAGTGCCCCCCCACGGGAGCAGTTCTTC	NA	TRBV20-1	NA	TRBJ2-1
CASSYFWGMNTGELFF	TGTGCCAGCAGTTACTTTTGGGGGATGAACACCGGGGAGCTGTTTTTT	NA	TRBV6-5	NA	TRBJ2-2
CAIRGTENEKLFF	TGTGCCATCAGGGGGACAGAAAATGAAAAACTGTTTTTT	many	TRBV10-3	TRBD1	TRBJ1-4
CASSLTGLAAYNEQFF	TGTGCCAGCAGCTTAACGGGACTAGCGGCCTACAATGAGCAGTTCTTC	NA	TRBV7-3	TRBD2	TRBJ2-1
CASISPRTGIYEQYF	TGTGCCAGCATCTCCCCCAGGACAGGGATCTACGAGCAGTACTTC	NA	TRBV5-5	TRBD1	TRBJ2-7
CASSSRLAGVYNEQFF	TGTGCCAGCAGCTCCCGACTAGCGGGAGTCTACAATGAGCAGTTCTTC	NA	TRBV11-2	TRBD2	TRBJ2-1
CASSLGIGYTF	TGTGCCAGCAGTTTGGGGATTGGCTACACCTTC	NA	TRBV28	NA	TRBJ1-2
CSVELHTGELFF	TGCAGCGTTGAGCTTCACACCGGGGAGCTGTTTTTT	few	TRBV29-1	NA	TRBJ2-2
CASSFLNSGANVLTF	TGTGCCAGCAGTTTTCTCAACTCTGGGGCCAACGTCCTGACTTTC	many	TRBV27	NA	TRBJ2-6
CASSSSGSPYEQYF	TGTGCCAGCAGTTCTAGCGGGAGTCCCTACGAGCAGTACTTC	many	TRBV6-5	TRBD2	TRBJ2-7
CASSSFLAGGTDTQYF	TGTGCCAGCAGCTCCTTCCTAGCGGGAGGCACAGATACGCAGTATTTT	few	TRBV7-8	TRBD2	TRBJ2-3
CASILPSAAGGEQYF	TGTGCCAGCATCCTCCCCTCGGCTGCGGGAGGAGAGCAGTACTTC	once	TRBV5-5	TRBD2	TRBJ2-7
CASSFRVFPGYNEQFF	TGCGCCAGCAGCTTCCGGGTCTTCCCGGGCTACAATGAGCAGTTCTTC	many	TRBV5-1	NA	TRBJ2-1
CASSPRGGWAGELFF	TGTGCCAGCAGCCCCAGGGGGGGCTGGGCCGGGGAGCTGTTTTTT	few	TRBV7-8	NA	TRBJ2-2